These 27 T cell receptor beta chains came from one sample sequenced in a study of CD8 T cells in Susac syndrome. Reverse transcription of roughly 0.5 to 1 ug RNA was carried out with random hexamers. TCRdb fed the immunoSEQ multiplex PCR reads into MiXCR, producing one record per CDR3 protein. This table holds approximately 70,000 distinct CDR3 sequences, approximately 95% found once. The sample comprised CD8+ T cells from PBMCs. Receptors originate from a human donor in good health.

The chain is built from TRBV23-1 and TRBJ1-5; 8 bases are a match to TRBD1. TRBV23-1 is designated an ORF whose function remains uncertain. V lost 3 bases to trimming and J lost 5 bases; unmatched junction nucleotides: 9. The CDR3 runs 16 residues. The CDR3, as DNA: TGCGCCAGCAGTCACCTTAGGACAGGGCTATATCAGCCCCAGCATTTT. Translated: CASSHLRTGLYQPQHF.

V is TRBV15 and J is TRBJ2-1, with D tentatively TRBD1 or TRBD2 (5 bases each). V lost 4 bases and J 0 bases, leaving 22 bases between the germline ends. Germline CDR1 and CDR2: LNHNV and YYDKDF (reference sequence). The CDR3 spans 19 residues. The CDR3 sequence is CATSTTGMTVPGSYNEQFF. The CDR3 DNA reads TGTGCCACCAGCACAACCGGGATGACAGTTCCTGGCTCCTACAATGAGCAGTTCTTC.

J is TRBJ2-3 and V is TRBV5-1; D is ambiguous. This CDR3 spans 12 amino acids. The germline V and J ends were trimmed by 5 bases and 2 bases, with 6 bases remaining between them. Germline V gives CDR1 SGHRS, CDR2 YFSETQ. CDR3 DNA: TGCGCCAGCAGACACTCCACAGATACGCAGTATTTT. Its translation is CASRHSTDTQYF.

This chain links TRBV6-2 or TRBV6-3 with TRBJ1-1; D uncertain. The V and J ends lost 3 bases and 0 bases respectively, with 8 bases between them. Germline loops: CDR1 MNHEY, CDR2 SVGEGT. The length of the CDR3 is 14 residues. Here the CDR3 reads CASSYGELNTEAFF. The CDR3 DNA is TGTGCCAGCAGTTATGGGGAACTGAACACTGAAGCTTTCTTT.

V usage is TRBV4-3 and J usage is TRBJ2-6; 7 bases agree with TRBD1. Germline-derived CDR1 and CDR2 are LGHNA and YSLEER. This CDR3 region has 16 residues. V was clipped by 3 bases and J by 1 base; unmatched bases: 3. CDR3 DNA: TGCGCCAGCAGCCATGACAGGGTGTCTGGGGCCAACGTCCTGACTTTC. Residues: CASSHDRVSGANVLTF.

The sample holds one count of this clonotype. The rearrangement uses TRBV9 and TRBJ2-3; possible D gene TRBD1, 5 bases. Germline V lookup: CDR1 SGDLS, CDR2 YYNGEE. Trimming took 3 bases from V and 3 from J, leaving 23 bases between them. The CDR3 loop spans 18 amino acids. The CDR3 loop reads CASSGEGPGLRRTDTQYF. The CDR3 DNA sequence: TGTGCCAGCAGCGGCGAAGGTCCAGGGCTTCGAAGAACAGATACGCAGTATTTT.

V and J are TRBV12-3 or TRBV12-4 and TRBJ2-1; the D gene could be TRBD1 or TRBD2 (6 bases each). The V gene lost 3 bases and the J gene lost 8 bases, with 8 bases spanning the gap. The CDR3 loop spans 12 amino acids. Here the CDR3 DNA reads TGTGCCAGCAGTTTCGGGGGCGATGAGCAGTTCTTC. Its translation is CASSFGGDEQFF.

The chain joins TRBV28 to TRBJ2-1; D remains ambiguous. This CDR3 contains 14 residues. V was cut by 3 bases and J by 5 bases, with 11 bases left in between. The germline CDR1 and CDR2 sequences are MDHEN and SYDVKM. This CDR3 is CASSFLGSNNEQFF. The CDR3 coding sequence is TGTGCCAGCAGTTTTCTGGGGTCTAACAATGAGCAGTTCTTC.

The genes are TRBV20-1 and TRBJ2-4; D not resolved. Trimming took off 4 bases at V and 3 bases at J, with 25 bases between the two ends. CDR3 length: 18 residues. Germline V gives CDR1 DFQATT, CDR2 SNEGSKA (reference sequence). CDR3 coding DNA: TGCAGTGCTATACACCAGACGATCACATCCTTGGGCAAAAACATTCAGTACTTC. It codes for CSAIHQTITSLGKNIQYF.

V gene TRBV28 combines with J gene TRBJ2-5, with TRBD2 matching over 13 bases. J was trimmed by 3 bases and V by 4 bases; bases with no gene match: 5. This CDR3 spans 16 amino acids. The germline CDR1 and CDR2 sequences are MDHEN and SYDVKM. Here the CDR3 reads CASSSPGTSGKETQYF. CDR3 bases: TGTGCCAGCAGTTCCCCCGGGACTAGCGGGAAAGAGACCCAGTACTTC.

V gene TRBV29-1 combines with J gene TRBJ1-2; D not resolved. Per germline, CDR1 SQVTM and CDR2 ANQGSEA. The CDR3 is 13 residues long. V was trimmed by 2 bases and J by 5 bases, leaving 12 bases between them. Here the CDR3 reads CSVEFAGTYGYTF. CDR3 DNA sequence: TGCAGCGTTGAATTCGCGGGCACATATGGCTACACCTTC. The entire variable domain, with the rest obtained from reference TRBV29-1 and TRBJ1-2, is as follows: SAVISQKPSRDICQRGTSLTIQCQVDSQVTMMFWYRQQPGQSLTLIATANQGSEATYESGFVIDKFPISRPNLTFSTLTVSNMSPEDSSIYLCSVEFAGTYGYTFGSGTRLTVV.

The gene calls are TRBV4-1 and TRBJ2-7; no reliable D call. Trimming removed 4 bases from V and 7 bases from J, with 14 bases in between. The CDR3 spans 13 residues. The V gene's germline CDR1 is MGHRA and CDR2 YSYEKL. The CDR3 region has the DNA TGCGCCAGCAGCCCATCTAACGGACGAGAGCAGTACTTC. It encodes CASSPSNGREQYF.

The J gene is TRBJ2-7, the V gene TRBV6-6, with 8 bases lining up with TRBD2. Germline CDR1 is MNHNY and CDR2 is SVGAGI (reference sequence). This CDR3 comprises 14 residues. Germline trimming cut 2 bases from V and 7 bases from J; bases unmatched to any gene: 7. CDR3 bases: TGTGCCAGCAGTTACCAAGCGGGGGCCGGGGAGCAGTACTTC. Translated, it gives CASSYQAGAGEQYF.

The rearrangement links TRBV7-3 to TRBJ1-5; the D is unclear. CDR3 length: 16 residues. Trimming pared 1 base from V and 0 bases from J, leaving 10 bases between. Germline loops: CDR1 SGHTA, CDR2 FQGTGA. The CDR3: CASSLKTSLSNQPQHF. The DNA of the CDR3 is TGTGCCAGCAGCTTAAAAACATCACTTAGCAATCAGCCCCAGCATTTT. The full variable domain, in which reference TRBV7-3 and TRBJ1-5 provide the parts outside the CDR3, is GAGVSQTPSNKVTEKGKYVELRCDPISGHTALYWYRQSLGQGPEFLIYFQGTGAADDSGLPNDRFFAVRPEGSVSTLKIQRTERGDSAVYLCASSLKTSLSNQPQHFGDGTRLSIL.

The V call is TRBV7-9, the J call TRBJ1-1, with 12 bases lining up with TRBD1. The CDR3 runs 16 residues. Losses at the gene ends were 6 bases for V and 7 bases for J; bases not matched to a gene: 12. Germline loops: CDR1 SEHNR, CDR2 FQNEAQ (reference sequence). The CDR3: CASRATGTGGAGEAFF. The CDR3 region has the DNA TGTGCCAGCAGGGCAACCGGGACAGGGGGCGCGGGTGAAGCTTTCTTT. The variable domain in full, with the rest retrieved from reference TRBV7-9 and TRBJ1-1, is DTGVSQNPRHKITKRGQNVTFRCDPISEHNRLYWYRQTLGQGPEFLTYFQNEAQLEKSRLLSDRFSAERPKGSFSTLEIQRTEQGDSAMYLCASRATGTGGAGEAFFGQGTRLTVV.

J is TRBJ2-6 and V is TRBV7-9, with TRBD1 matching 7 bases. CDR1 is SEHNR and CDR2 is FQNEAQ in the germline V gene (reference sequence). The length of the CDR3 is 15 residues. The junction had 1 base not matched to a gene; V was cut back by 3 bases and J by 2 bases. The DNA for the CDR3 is TGTGCCAGCAGCTTTACAGGGGCTGGGGCCAACGTCCTGACTTTC. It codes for CASSFTGAGANVLTF.

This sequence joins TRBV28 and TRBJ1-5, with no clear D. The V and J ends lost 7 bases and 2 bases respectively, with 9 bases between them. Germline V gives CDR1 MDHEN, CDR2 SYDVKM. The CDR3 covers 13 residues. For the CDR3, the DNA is TGTGCCAGCACCCCTCCAGGCAATCAGCCCCAGCATTTT. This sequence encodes CASTPPGNQPQHF.

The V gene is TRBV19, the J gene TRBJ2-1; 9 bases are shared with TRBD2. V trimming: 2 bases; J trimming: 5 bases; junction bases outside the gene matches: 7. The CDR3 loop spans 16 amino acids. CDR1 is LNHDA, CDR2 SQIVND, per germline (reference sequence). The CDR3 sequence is CASSILMTSGDNEQFF. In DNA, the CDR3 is TGTGCCAGTAGTATATTAATGACTAGCGGAGACAATGAGCAGTTCTTC.

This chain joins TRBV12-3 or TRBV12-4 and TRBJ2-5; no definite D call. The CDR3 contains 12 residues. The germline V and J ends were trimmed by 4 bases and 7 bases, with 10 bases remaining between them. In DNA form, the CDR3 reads TGTGCCAGCAGTTCCCCCCCGGGGACCCAGTACTTC. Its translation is CASSSPPGTQYF.

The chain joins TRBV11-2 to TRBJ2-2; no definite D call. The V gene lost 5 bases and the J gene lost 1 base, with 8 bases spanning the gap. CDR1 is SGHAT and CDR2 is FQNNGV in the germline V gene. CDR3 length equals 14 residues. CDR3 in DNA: TGTGCCAGCAGCCGCCGATTGAACACCGGGGAGCTGTTTTTT. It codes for CASSRRLNTGELFF. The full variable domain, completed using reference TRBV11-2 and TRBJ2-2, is EAGVAQSPRYKIIEKRQSVAFWCNPISGHATLYWYQQILGQGPKLLIQFQNNGVVDDSQLPKDRFSAERLKGVDSTLKIQPAKLEDSAVYLCASSRRLNTGELFFGEGSRLTVL.

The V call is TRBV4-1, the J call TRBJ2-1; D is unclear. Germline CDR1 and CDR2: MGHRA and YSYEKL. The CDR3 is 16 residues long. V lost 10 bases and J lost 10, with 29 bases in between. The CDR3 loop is CANYPTTDGEVREQFF. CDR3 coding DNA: TGCGCCAACTACCCCACAACGGACGGAGAGGTCCGCGAGCAGTTCTTC.

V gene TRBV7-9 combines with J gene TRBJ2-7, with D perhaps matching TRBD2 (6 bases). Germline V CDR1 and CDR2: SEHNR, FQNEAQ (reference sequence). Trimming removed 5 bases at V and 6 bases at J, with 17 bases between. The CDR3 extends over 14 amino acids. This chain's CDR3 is CASSRRDRPSEQYF. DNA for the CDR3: TGTGCCAGCAGCCGGAGGGACCGCCCCAGCGAGCAGTACTTC.

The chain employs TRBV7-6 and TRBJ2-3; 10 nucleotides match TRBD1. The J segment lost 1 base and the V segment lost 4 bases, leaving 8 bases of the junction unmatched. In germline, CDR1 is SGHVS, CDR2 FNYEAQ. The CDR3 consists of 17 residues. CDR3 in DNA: TGTGCCAGCAGCTCTCTCACCGGGACAGGGGGCACAGATACGCAGTATTTT. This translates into CASSSLTGTGGTDTQYF.

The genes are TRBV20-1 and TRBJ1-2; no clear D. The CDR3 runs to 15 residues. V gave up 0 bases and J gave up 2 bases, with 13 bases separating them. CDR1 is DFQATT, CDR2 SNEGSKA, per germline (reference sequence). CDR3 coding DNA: TGCAGTGCTAGAGATCAGGTGCTGCTGAACTATGGCTACACCTTC. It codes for CSARDQVLLNYGYTF.

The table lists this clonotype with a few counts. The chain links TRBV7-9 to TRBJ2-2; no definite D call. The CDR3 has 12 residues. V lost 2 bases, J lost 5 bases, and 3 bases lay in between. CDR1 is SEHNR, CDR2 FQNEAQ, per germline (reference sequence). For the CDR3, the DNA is TGTGCCAGCAGCTTAAGTACCGGGGAGCTGTTTTTT. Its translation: CASSLSTGELFF.

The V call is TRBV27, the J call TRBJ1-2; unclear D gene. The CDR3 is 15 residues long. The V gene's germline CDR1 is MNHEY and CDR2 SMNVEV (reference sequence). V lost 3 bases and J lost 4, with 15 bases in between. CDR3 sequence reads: CASSFSGGMGYGYTF. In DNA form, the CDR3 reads TGTGCCAGCAGTTTTTCCGGAGGGATGGGCTATGGCTACACCTTC.

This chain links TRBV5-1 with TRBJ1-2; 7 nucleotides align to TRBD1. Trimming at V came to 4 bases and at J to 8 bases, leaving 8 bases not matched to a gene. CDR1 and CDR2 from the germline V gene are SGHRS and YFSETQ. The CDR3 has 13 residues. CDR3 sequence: CASSGDRVYGYTF. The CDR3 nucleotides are TGCGCCAGCAGCGGCGACAGGGTCTACGGCTACACCTTC. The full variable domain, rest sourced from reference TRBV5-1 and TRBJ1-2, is KAGVTQTPRYLIKTRGQQVTLSCSPISGHRSVSWYQQTPGQGLQFLFEYFSETQRNKGNFPGRFSGRQFSNSRSEMNVSTLELGDSALYLCASSGDRVYGYTFGSGTRLTVV.